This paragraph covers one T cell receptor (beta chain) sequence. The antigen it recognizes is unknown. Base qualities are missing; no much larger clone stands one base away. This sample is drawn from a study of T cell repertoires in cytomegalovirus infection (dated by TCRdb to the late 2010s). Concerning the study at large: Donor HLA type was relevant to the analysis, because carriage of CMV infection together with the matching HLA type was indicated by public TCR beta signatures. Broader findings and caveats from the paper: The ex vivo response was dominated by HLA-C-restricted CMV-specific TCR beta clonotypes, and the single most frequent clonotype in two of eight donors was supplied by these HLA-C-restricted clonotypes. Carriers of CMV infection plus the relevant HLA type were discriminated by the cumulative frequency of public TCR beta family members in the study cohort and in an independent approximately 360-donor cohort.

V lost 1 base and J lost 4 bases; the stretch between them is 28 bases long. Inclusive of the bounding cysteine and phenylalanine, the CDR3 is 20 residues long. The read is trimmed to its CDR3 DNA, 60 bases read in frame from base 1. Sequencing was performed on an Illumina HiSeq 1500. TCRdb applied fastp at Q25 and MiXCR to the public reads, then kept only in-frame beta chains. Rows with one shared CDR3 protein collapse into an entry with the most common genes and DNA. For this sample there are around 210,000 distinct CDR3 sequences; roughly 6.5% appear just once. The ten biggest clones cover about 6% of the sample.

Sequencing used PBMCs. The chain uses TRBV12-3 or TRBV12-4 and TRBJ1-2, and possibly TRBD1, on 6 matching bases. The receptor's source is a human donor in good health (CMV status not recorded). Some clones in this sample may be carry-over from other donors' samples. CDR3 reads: CASSLVRGLLVGGRVYGYTF. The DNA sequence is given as TGTGCCAGCAGTTTAGTGCGCGGCCTCCTAGTCGGGGGGCGCGTCTATGGCTACACCTTC.